These 26 T cell receptor beta chains share one sample of origin, sequenced in a study of glioma-infiltrating T cells after dendritic cell vaccination. Assay used: immunoSEQ multiplex PCR; TCRdb lists only in-frame clones, some missing. The sample consists of 95,000 to 110,000 clones, roughly 81% of them appearing once. This sample comprised blood, obtained before dendritic cell vaccination. The receptors were gathered from a human donor with glioblastoma.

This clone has only a few counts. The chain joins TRBV7-2 to TRBJ2-5; D is unclear. Germline lookup yields CDR1 SGHTA and CDR2 FQGNSA. This CDR3 spans 12 amino acids. V lost 0 bases to trimming and J lost 5 bases, with 4 bases between them. CDR3 DNA: TGTGCCAGCAGCTTAGCTGGCGAGACCCAGTACTTC. It encodes CASSLAGETQYF.

The chain employs TRBV29-1 and TRBJ2-2; D is possibly TRBD2 (7 bases). Trimming removed 7 bases from V and 5 bases from J, with 20 bases in between. Germline V CDR1 and CDR2: SQVTM, ANQGSEA. The CDR3 is made up of 15 amino acids. The CDR3 DNA is TGCAGCGCCGAGGGGGGGGCGGTGGGTACCGGGGAGCTGTTTTTT. It codes for CSAEGGAVGTGELFF.

This clone has only a few counts. The chain couples TRBV6-1 to TRBJ2-7, with 11 nucleotides matching TRBD2. V gave up 3 bases and J gave up 0 bases; unmatched junction bases: 1. Germline assignment: CDR1 MNHNS and CDR2 SASEGT. CDR3 length: 15 residues. CDR3 sequence: CASSDLAGGSYEQYF. CDR3 in DNA: TGTGCCAGCAGTGATCTAGCGGGGGGCTCCTACGAGCAGTACTTC.

This chain connects TRBV11-2 to TRBJ1-2; D uncertain. Germline V gene lookup returns CDR1 SGHAT and CDR2 FQNNGV. CDR3 length: 11 residues. Trimming left V 5 bases short and J 6 bases short, with 7 bases between. CDR3 residues: CASSLTDGYTF. CDR3 DNA: TGTGCCAGCAGCCTTACTGATGGCTACACCTTC.

This chain uses TRBV19 with TRBJ2-3, with D perhaps matching TRBD2 (6 bases). Germline-derived CDR1 and CDR2 are LNHDA and SQIVND (reference sequence). This CDR3 has 15 amino acids. Deletions cut 1 base from V and 2 bases from J, with 10 bases between. The CDR3 DNA is TGTGCCAGTAGTATAGTCGGGAGCTCCACAGATACGCAGTATTTT. Its translation is CASSIVGSSTDTQYF.

V gene TRBV11-2 combines with J gene TRBJ2-6; 7 bases agree with TRBD1. With V trimmed by 9 bases and J by 2 bases, 19 bases remained unmatched. From germline, CDR1 is SGHAT and CDR2 FQNNGV. The CDR3 sequence is 19 residues long. This CDR3 reads CASRWVGGLGLAGANVLTF. DNA for the CDR3: TGTGCCAGTAGATGGGTAGGGGGCCTCGGTTTGGCTGGGGCCAACGTCCTGACTTTC.

The chain employs TRBV21-1 and TRBJ1-1. TRBV21-1 has pseudogene status. The CDR3 extends over 13 amino acids. CDR3 loop: CATEAGGNTEAFF. CDR3 DNA: TGTGCCACCGAAGCCGGGGGGAACACTGAAGCTTTCTTT.

This clone was seen more than once but under ten times. The chain carries TRBV6-5 and TRBJ1-1; D ambiguous. V lost 5 bases and J lost 3, with 10 bases in between. Germline values: CDR1 MNHEY, CDR2 SVGAGI. The CDR3 consists of 13 residues. CDR3 sequence (DNA): TGTGCCAGCAGTCCCGGGGTAGACACTGAAGCTTTCTTT. Its protein is CASSPGVDTEAFF.

The rearrangement links TRBV7-2 to TRBJ2-3, with 7 bases that match TRBD1. Germline trimming cut 5 bases from V and 2 bases from J; bases unmatched to any gene: 10. In germline, CDR1 is SGHTA, CDR2 FQGNSA. This CDR3 region has 16 residues. The CDR3 is CASSIQGGGITDTQYF. CDR3 in DNA: TGTGCCAGCAGCATACAAGGGGGCGGAATCACAGATACGCAGTATTTT.

The chain employs TRBV4-2 and TRBJ2-7; D not resolved. The CDR3 has 13 amino acids. CDR1 is LGHNA, CDR2 YNFKEQ, per germline. Trimming left V 6 bases short and J 1 base short, with 10 bases between. The CDR3, as DNA: TGTGCCAGCAGACCAACAGCTTCCTACGAGCAGTACTTC. It is translated as CASRPTASYEQYF.

The chain joins TRBV7-8 to TRBJ2-5, with a possible D match to TRBD1 (6 bases). The DNA end favors TRBJ2-7, so the J call may be wrong. Per germline, CDR1 SGHVS and CDR2 FQNEAQ. The CDR3 consists of 14 residues. The CDR3 nucleotides are TGTGCCAGCAGCTTAACAGGGACCATCTACGAGCAGTACTTC. Translation gives CASSLTGTIYEQYF.

This chain connects TRBV21-1 to TRBJ2-2; TRBD2 is the table's D call, not checked against the DNA. TRBV21-1 is a known pseudogene. This CDR3 has 12 amino acids. This chain's CDR3 is CASSKGRRELFF. The CDR3 nucleotides read TGTGCCAGCAGCAAAGGGAGGAGGGAGCTGTTTTTT.

The chain employs TRBV5-1 and TRBJ1-2; D remains ambiguous. V lost 0 bases and J lost 2, with 5 bases in between. Germline V CDR1 and CDR2: SGHRS, YFSETQ. The CDR3 consists of 13 residues. The CDR3 sequence: CASSLGENYGYTF. The CDR3 DNA follows: TGCGCCAGCAGCTTGGGAGAAAACTATGGCTACACCTTC. The full variable domain, with the rest looked up from reference TRBV5-1 and TRBJ1-2, is KAGVTQTPRYLIKTRGQQVTLSCSPISGHRSVSWYQQTPGQGLQFLFEYFSETQRNKGNFPGRFSGRQFSNSRSEMNVSTLELGDSALYLCASSLGENYGYTFGSGTRLTVV.

The gene calls are TRBV5-1 and TRBJ1-2, with a tentative D call TRBD1 (5 bases). Per the germline V gene, CDR1 is SGHRS and CDR2 is YFSETQ. CDR3 length: 12 amino acids. Between the trimmed V and J ends, which lost 4 bases and 6 bases, there was a span of 10 bases. The CDR3 reads CASSLGTDGYTF. In nucleotides, the CDR3 is TGCGCCAGCAGCCTGGGGACTGATGGCTACACCTTC.

The chain is built from TRBV27 and TRBJ2-3, with 11 bases matching TRBD2. Germline loops: CDR1 MNHEY, CDR2 SMNVEV (reference sequence). CDR3 length equals 16 residues. The junction had 8 bases not matched to a gene; V was cut back by 5 bases and J by 4 bases. The CDR3 here is CASSPLAGGPADTQYF. In nucleotides, the CDR3 is TGTGCCAGCAGTCCTTTAGCGGGGGGGCCGGCAGATACGCAGTATTTT.

The J gene is TRBJ1-2, the V gene TRBV6-4, with 10 bases that match TRBD1. The CDR3 has 16 residues. V dropped 5 bases and J dropped 1; count of bases not matched to a gene: 7. Germline assignment: CDR1 MRHNA and CDR2 SNTAGT. CDR3 region: CASSTTGTGDNYGYTF. In DNA form, the CDR3 reads TGTGCCAGCAGTACCACTGGGACAGGGGATAACTATGGCTACACCTTC.

The chain recombines TRBV6-4 with TRBJ1-1, with 7 bases that match TRBD1. Germline CDR1 reads MRHNA; CDR2 reads SNTAGT. With V trimmed by 6 bases and J by 1 base, 5 bases remained unmatched. This CDR3 contains 14 residues. The CDR3 DNA is TGTGCCAGCAGGACAGGGCCCCGGAACACTGAAGCTTTCTTT. This encodes CASRTGPRNTEAFF.

The chain carries TRBV7-2 and TRBJ2-1; 10 bases are shared with TRBD2. The germline V gene has CDR1 SGHTA and CDR2 FQGNSA. J gave up 6 bases and V 5 bases, and 10 bases lay outside the gene matches. CDR3 length: 16 amino acids. In DNA form, the CDR3 reads TGTGCCAGCAGCCTGATGAGTAGCGGGGGGACCAATGAGCAGTTCTTC. Amino acids: CASSLMSSGGTNEQFF.

This sequence joins TRBV4-2 and TRBJ1-2, with D maybe TRBD1 (6 bases). The CDR3 consists of 16 residues. The germline V gene encodes CDR1 LGHNA and CDR2 YNFKEQ. Trimming removed 0 bases from V and 6 bases from J, with 17 bases in between. CDR3 bases: TGTGCCAGCAGCCAAGATTTGGGGGGGCGCCCGGATGGCTACACCTTC. This gives the protein CASSQDLGGRPDGYTF.

The J gene is TRBJ1-2, the V gene TRBV30; TRBD1 aligns across 9 bases. This CDR3 has 17 amino acids. The germline V gene encodes CDR1 GTSNPN and CDR2 SVGIG (reference sequence). J was trimmed by 4 bases and V by 3 bases; bases with no gene match: 15. The CDR3 sequence: CAWRTPGTGMPRYGYTF. In nucleotides, the CDR3 is TGTGCCTGGAGGACCCCCGGGACAGGGATGCCCCGCTATGGCTACACCTTC.

This sequence joins TRBV5-1 and TRBJ1-1, with 9 bases lining up with TRBD1. The germline V gene has CDR1 SGHRS and CDR2 YFSETQ. The CDR3 has 17 amino acids. V gave up 5 bases and J gave up 2 bases; unmatched junction bases: 13. This CDR3 reads CASRFTGTGLRNTEAFF. The DNA for the CDR3 is TGCGCCAGCAGGTTCACCGGGACAGGGCTAAGAAACACTGAAGCTTTCTTT.

J is TRBJ2-2 and V is TRBV12-5; 8 bases line up with TRBD1. The V gene end was trimmed by 6 bases and the J gene end by 7 bases; junction bases not matched to a gene: 7. CDR1 LGHNT and CDR2 FRNRAP come from the germline V gene. The CDR3 spans 14 residues. The CDR3 spells CASGPTGGGGELFF. CDR3 bases: TGTGCTAGTGGCCCAACAGGGGGTGGCGGGGAGCTGTTTTTT.

J is TRBJ2-4 and V is TRBV5-6; 10 bases agree with TRBD1. Germline lookup yields CDR1 SGHDT and CDR2 YYEEEE. This CDR3 has 16 amino acids. Trimming removed 4 bases from V and 10 bases from J; junction bases left unmatched: 14. CDR3 DNA: TGTGCCAGCAGCACCTTGACAGGGGGCGTCGGGGGGATTCAGTACTTC. It is translated as CASSTLTGGVGGIQYF.

The V call is TRBV9, the J call TRBJ2-5; D remains ambiguous. The J call is doubtful: the DNA matches TRBJ2-7 better. The CDR3 loop spans 14 amino acids. Looked up from germline, CDR1 is SGDLS and CDR2 is YYNGEE. The CDR3 region has the DNA TGTGCCAGCAGCGTCGAGACCGGAGTCTACGAGCAGTACTTC. Translating gives CASSVETGVYEQYF.

CDR3 in DNA: TGTGCCAGCAGCTTGGCAGACGGAGGTGGCTACACCTTC. It encodes CASSLADGGGYTF. V gene TRBV5-6 combines with J gene TRBJ1-2; the D is unclear. Germline CDR1 is SGHDT and CDR2 is YYEEEE. The CDR3 length is 13 residues. Trimming removed 0 bases from V and 7 bases from J, with 10 bases in between.

V is TRBV5-1 and J is TRBJ1-4; D may be TRBD1 (5 bases). The CDR3 covers 16 residues. V dropped 4 bases and J dropped 2 bases, with 15 bases sitting between them. Germline CDR1 reads SGHRS; CDR2 reads YFSETQ. The CDR3 protein is CASSPGRGVTNEKLFF. The CDR3 DNA follows: TGCGCCAGCAGCCCTGGCCGGGGGGTGACTAATGAAAAACTGTTTTTT.